This T cell receptor (beta chain) was identified during a study of blood T cell repertoires in COVID-19. Looking at the study overall: T cells, B-cell-depleted T cells, or PBMCs provided the cDNA or gDNA that served as material.

Per the original methods: Nucleated cell counts were estimated from reference gene primer amplification. Assay used: immunoSEQ multiplex PCR; TCRdb lists only in-frame clones, some missing. V and J calls plus clone size are reproduced from that table; the DNA served to infer D and trimming. The sample holds roughly 100,000 clones, 77% seen once. This clone has a single count. Trimming at V came to 3 bases and at J to 7 bases, leaving 6 bases not matched to a gene. Germline V gene sequence: CDR1 GTSNPN, CDR2 SVGIG (reference sequence). This CDR3 contains 13 residues. The V gene is TRBV30, the J gene TRBJ2-3; 8 bases are a match to TRBD2. This TCR was recovered from an elderly woman with acute or convalescent COVID-19. The sequenced sample was peripheral blood. The CDR3 DNA follows: TGTGCCTGGAGCGCGGGGGGACGACATACGCAGTATTTT. Encoded protein: CAWSAGGRHTQYF.